The 10 T cell receptor beta chains reported below all come from one sample, sequenced in a study of shared T cell receptors in the human thymus. Data came from immunoSEQ multiplex PCR; TCRdb stores just in-frame clones and leaves some out. This table holds about 380,000 clones, around 93% found once. The sequencing input was thymocytes. All receptors derive from a human donor.

In nucleotides, the CDR3 is TGTGCCAGCAGCTTACGGTACGGCAGGGGCCCCGACAATGAGCAGTTCTTC. Its protein is CASSLRYGRGPDNEQFF. The rearrangement links TRBV7-3 to TRBJ2-1, with D maybe TRBD1 (6 bases). Looked up from germline, CDR1 is SGHTA and CDR2 is FQGTGA. Deletions cut 2 bases from V and 5 bases from J, with 19 bases between. The CDR3 length is 17 residues.

The CDR3 DNA reads TGTGCCAGCAGCTCCGAGGACAGGATAAGGGGTGGCTACACCTTC. Translation: CASSSEDRIRGGYTF. V and J are TRBV7-2 and TRBJ1-2, with 7 bases matching TRBD1. The CDR3 is 15 amino acids. Germline V gene data show CDR1 as SGHTA and CDR2 as FQGNSA. Germline trimming cut 4 bases from V and 7 bases from J; bases unmatched to any gene: 12.

The count of this clone is one. The chain combines TRBV28 with TRBJ1-2; a possible D gene is TRBD1 (6 bases). V was shortened by 1 base and J by 7 bases, with 13 bases between the two germline ends. Germline lookup yields CDR1 MDHEN and CDR2 SYDVKM. The CDR3 loop spans 14 amino acids. DNA for the CDR3: TGTGCCAGCAGTTTATTAGCGGGGGCCCGTGGCTACACCTTC. Its protein is CASSLLAGARGYTF.

This clone has a single count. The J gene is TRBJ2-2, the V gene TRBV5-8; the D gene is possibly TRBD2 (6 bases). Germline loops: CDR1 SGHTS, CDR2 YDEGEE. The V end was cut by 0 bases, the J end by 7 bases, with 25 bases between. The CDR3 sequence is 19 residues long. The CDR3 is CASSLEIEAGRCYDGELFF. In DNA form, the CDR3 reads TGTGCCAGCAGCTTGGAGATAGAGGCGGGAAGGTGCTATGACGGGGAGCTGTTTTTT.

This rearrangement joins TRBV7-8 to TRBJ2-7; D unclear. V dropped 6 bases and J dropped 0 bases, with 12 bases sitting between them. The CDR3 length is 14 residues. Germline V gives CDR1 SGHVS, CDR2 FQNEAQ. The CDR3: CASSFSILSYEQYF. The CDR3 nucleotides read TGTGCCAGCAGTTTTAGCATACTCTCCTACGAGCAGTACTTC.

This clone showed up just once. The CDR3 sequence: CASSLGQGAAADQPQHF. The CDR3 DNA reads TGTGCCAGCAGCTTAGGACAGGGGGCAGCCGCAGATCAGCCCCAGCATTTT. J is TRBJ1-5 and V is TRBV7-8; 10 nucleotides agree with TRBD1. The junction had 8 bases not matched to a gene; V was cut back by 1 base and J by 5 bases. This CDR3 comprises 17 residues. Germline V lookup: CDR1 SGHVS, CDR2 FQNEAQ.

The V and J genes are TRBV11-3 and TRBJ1-1; 8 nucleotides agree with TRBD1. Trimming cost V 6 bases and J 3 bases; bases outside gene matches: 9. CDR1 is SGHNT, CDR2 YENEEA, per germline. The CDR3 sequence is 15 residues long. The CDR3 bases are TGTGCCAGCAGTCAAGCAGGGGGCCCGGACACTGAAGCTTTCTTT. It encodes CASSQAGGPDTEAFF.

The chain uses TRBV7-3 and TRBJ2-1; TRBD2 matches at 14 bases. The CDR3 spans 15 residues. Germline V gives CDR1 SGHTA, CDR2 FQGTGA. V was clipped by 5 bases and J by 9 bases; unmatched bases: 6. The CDR3 spells CASSDGLAGGSEQFF. The CDR3, as DNA: TGTGCCAGCAGCGACGGACTAGCGGGAGGCTCTGAGCAGTTCTTC.

The chain is built from TRBV29-1 and TRBJ2-1; 10 bases map to TRBD2. In germline, CDR1 is SQVTM, CDR2 ANQGSEA. This CDR3 has 11 amino acids. V trimming: 8 bases; J trimming: 15 bases; junction bases outside the gene matches: 10. CDR3 nucleotides: TGCAGCCCCACGGGCACTAGCGGGGCGTTCTTC. It translates to CSPTGTSGAFF.

CDR3 protein: CASSEPGRGTEAFF. The CDR3 DNA follows: TGTGCCAGCAGTGAACCGGGTCGAGGGACTGAAGCTTTCTTT. The V call is TRBV6-1, the J call TRBJ1-1; D call uncertain. The V gene lost 2 bases and the J gene lost 5 bases, with 12 bases spanning the gap. CDR1 is MNHNS, CDR2 SASEGT, per germline. CDR3 length: 14 amino acids.